These 28 T cell receptor beta chains were sequenced from one sample in a study of cytomegalovirus exposure and HLA in healthy donors. A multiplex PCR was run with 60 Vbeta primers and 13 Jbeta primers. Measured with immunoSEQ multiplex PCR; TCRdb has only the in-frame clones, and not every one. Of about 130,000 clones listed, about 80% are singletons. The sample comprised PBMCs. The receptors derive from a man aged 25-40 years in good health and CMV-seronegative.

The chain carries TRBV19 and TRBJ1-5, with a tentative D call TRBD1 (5 bases). Trimming took off 3 bases at V and 4 bases at J, with 13 bases between the two ends. The CDR3 is made up of 15 amino acids. Germline V gene data show CDR1 as LNHDA and CDR2 as SQIVND (reference sequence). CDR3 in DNA: TGTGCCAGTAGTATTTGGGGGGAGGGGAATCAGCCCCAGCATTTT. This sequence encodes CASSIWGEGNQPQHF.

In the case of this clone: This sample includes further DNA sequences coding for the same CDR3. This rearrangement joins TRBV5-8 to TRBJ2-1, with TRBD2 matching over 8 bases. Germline CDR1 and CDR2: SGHTS and YDEGEE. This CDR3 is 17 amino acids long. The J segment lost 0 bases and the V segment lost 5 bases, leaving 10 bases of the junction unmatched. This chain's CDR3 is CASRPRWSGSSYNEQFF. The DNA of the CDR3 is TGTGCCAGCAGGCCCAGATGGAGCGGGAGCTCCTACAATGAGCAGTTCTTC.

The chain has TRBV5-8 and TRBJ2-2, with D tentatively TRBD1 (6 bases). In germline, CDR1 is SGHTS, CDR2 YDEGEE. V gave up 4 bases and J gave up 7 bases, with 14 bases separating them. The CDR3 extends over 14 amino acids. CDR3 sequence (DNA): TGTGCCAGCAGCCGCTTACAGGGTTACGGGGAGCTGTTTTTT. Protein sequence: CASSRLQGYGELFF.

The rearrangement links TRBV5-5 to TRBJ1-2; the D gene is possibly TRBD1 (5 bases). V was cut by 4 bases and J by 3 bases, with 16 bases left in between. Germline V lookup: CDR1 SGHKS, CDR2 YYEKEE (reference sequence). The CDR3 runs 15 residues. CDR3 sequence reads: CASSPARGTDYGYTF. The CDR3 DNA is TGTGCCAGCAGCCCAGCACGGGGGACCGACTATGGCTACACCTTC.

The gene calls are TRBV28 and TRBJ2-5; 8 bases are shared with TRBD2. The CDR3 extends over 12 amino acids. J was trimmed by 9 bases and V by 4 bases; bases with no gene match: 4. CDR1 and CDR2 (germline): MDHEN, SYDVKM. The CDR3 loop is CASSSPGLAQYF. As DNA, the CDR3 is TGTGCCAGCAGTTCTCCGGGACTAGCCCAGTACTTC.

Only a few counts were recorded for this clone. The chain links TRBV7-2 to TRBJ2-4; TRBD2 aligns across 7 bases. Germline V gene data show CDR1 as SGHTA and CDR2 as FQGNSA. The CDR3 is made up of 15 amino acids. J gave up 3 bases and V 5 bases, and 7 bases lay outside the gene matches. The CDR3 loop reads CASSPVPGGKNIQYF. In nucleotides, the CDR3 is TGTGCCAGCAGCCCCGTCCCGGGGGGCAAAAACATTCAGTACTTC.

To note about this clone: The sample holds other DNA sequences that translate to the same CDR3. The gene calls are TRBV30 and TRBJ2-3, with D possibly TRBD1 on 8 matching bases. The germline CDR1 and CDR2 sequences are GTSNPN and SVGIG (reference sequence). The ends were cut back, 0 bases at V and 3 bases at J, with 10 bases in the middle. The CDR3 is made up of 14 amino acids. CDR3 residues: CAWSVQGGTDTQYF. CDR3 DNA sequence: TGTGCCTGGAGTGTACAGGGGGGGACAGATACGCAGTATTTT.

The CDR3 loop reads CASSERLAGVGEQYF. CDR3 DNA: TGTGCCAGCAGTGAAAGACTCGCGGGAGTTGGGGAGCAGTACTTC. The chain carries TRBV6-1 and TRBJ2-7; TRBD2 matches 7 bases. The CDR3 sequence is 15 residues long. V lost 2 bases, J lost 7 bases, and 11 bases stayed unmatched. Germline values: CDR1 MNHNS, CDR2 SASEGT.

This chain uses TRBV5-1 with TRBJ2-5, with D unclear. Germline assignment: CDR1 SGHRS and CDR2 YFSETQ. This CDR3 region has 13 residues. V was trimmed by 0 bases and J by 5 bases, leaving 8 bases between them. CDR3 bases: TGCGCCAGCAGCTTGGTGCTCGGGGAGACCCAGTACTTC. Amino acid sequence: CASSLVLGETQYF.

The count of this clone is one. The chain joins TRBV7-9 to TRBJ2-1; 8 bases agree with TRBD2. This CDR3 region has 14 residues. Germline assignment: CDR1 SEHNR and CDR2 FQNEAQ (reference sequence). V lost 4 bases to trimming and J lost 8 bases; unmatched junction nucleotides: 7. In DNA form, the CDR3 reads TGTGCCAGCAGCTGGGGGACTAGTCGAGATGAGCAGTTCTTC. It encodes CASSWGTSRDEQFF.

This clone was seen only a few times. V is TRBV7-9 and J is TRBJ2-2, with 8 bases aligning to TRBD2. Germline V gene lookup returns CDR1 SEHNR and CDR2 FQNEAQ (reference sequence). The CDR3 extends over 15 amino acids. After removal of 3 bases from V and 5 bases from J, the junction contained 5 bases not matched to a gene. The chain's CDR3 is CASSFQRGWTGELFF. In nucleotides, the CDR3 is TGTGCCAGCAGCTTCCAGCGGGGGTGGACCGGGGAGCTGTTTTTT. Based on the CDR3 plus reference TRBV7-9 and TRBJ2-2, the full variable domain is DTGVSQNPRHKITKRGQNVTFRCDPISEHNRLYWYRQTLGQGPEFLTYFQNEAQLEKSRLLSDRFSAERPKGSFSTLEIQRTEQGDSAMYLCASSFQRGWTGELFFGEGSRLTVL.

The chain recombines TRBV18 with TRBJ2-1, with TRBD1 identical over 8 bases. The germline V gene encodes CDR1 KGHSH and CDR2 LQKENI. Trimming at V came to 3 bases and at J to 7 bases, leaving 8 bases not matched to a gene. The CDR3 spans 15 residues. In nucleotides, the CDR3 is TGTGCCAGCTCACCCCTCTCTGGACAGGGTAATGAGCAGTTCTTC. Its protein product is CASSPLSGQGNEQFF.

This rearrangement joins TRBV2 to TRBJ2-3, with 10 bases fitting TRBD1. This CDR3 is 14 amino acids long. The J segment lost 6 bases and the V segment lost 6 bases, leaving 6 bases of the junction unmatched. Germline CDR1 is SNHLY and CDR2 is FYNNEI. CDR3 sequence: CASRLDRGYDTQYF. Here the CDR3 DNA reads TGTGCCAGCAGATTGGACAGGGGGTACGATACGCAGTATTTT.

There are a few counts of this clone. The CDR3 sequence: CASSYSPDRGYEQYF. CDR3 bases: TGTGCCAGCAGTTACTCCCCGGACAGGGGCTACGAGCAGTACTTC. The chain is built from TRBV6-5 and TRBJ2-7; 9 bases align to TRBD1. Unmatched junction bases numbered 3, after V lost 0 bases and J lost 3 bases. Germline CDR1 and CDR2: MNHEY and SVGAGI. The length of the CDR3 is 15 residues.

CDR3 coding DNA: TGTGCCAGCCGGTCCCCTGGGAGCGGGGAAAATGAGCAGTTCTTC. It specifies CASRSPGSGENEQFF. The chain couples TRBV27 to TRBJ2-1; TRBD2 matches 7 bases. V was pared by 8 bases and J by 7 bases, with 14 bases of the junction left unmatched. CDR3 length: 15 amino acids. Looked up from germline, CDR1 is MNHEY and CDR2 is SMNVEV (reference sequence).

The chain uses TRBV6-1 and TRBJ1-2; D remains unclear. The CDR3 has 15 residues. The V and J ends lost 3 bases and 8 bases respectively, with 19 bases between them. From germline, CDR1 is MNHNS and CDR2 SASEGT. For the CDR3, the DNA is TGTGCCAGCAGTGAGGTGGGAGGGCCCCGGGAAGGCTACACCTTC. The encoded protein is CASSEVGGPREGYTF.

This rearrangement joins TRBV28 to TRBJ2-3, with D perhaps TRBD1 (5 bases). The ends were cut back, 7 bases at V and 1 base at J, with 9 bases in the middle. The CDR3 consists of 13 residues. Germline V gene data show CDR1 as MDHEN and CDR2 as SYDVKM. The DNA of the CDR3 is TGTGCCAGCACCTTACAGGGCACAGATACGCAGTATTTT. This gives the protein CASTLQGTDTQYF.

The chain carries TRBV11-3 and TRBJ2-1; D ambiguous. Germline V lookup: CDR1 SGHNT, CDR2 YENEEA. The germline V and J ends were trimmed by 1 base and 6 bases, with 4 bases remaining between them. The CDR3 consists of 12 residues. The CDR3 nucleotides are TGTGCCAGCAGCTTAGGGCTCAATGAGCAGTTCTTC. This sequence encodes CASSLGLNEQFF.

This chain uses TRBV30 with TRBJ2-7; 11 bases are shared with TRBD2. This CDR3 region has 15 residues. Trimming took 2 bases from V and 6 from J; bases not matched to a gene: 9. Germline V gene sequence: CDR1 GTSNPN, CDR2 SVGIG (reference sequence). The CDR3 region has the DNA TGTGCCTGGAGTCTTGCCGGGACTAGCGGTGGCGAGCAGTACTTC. Residues: CAWSLAGTSGGEQYF. The variable domain in full, with the rest retrieved from reference TRBV30 and TRBJ2-7, is SQTIHQWPATLVQPVGSPLSLECTVEGTSNPNLYWYRQAAGRGLQLLFYSVGIGQISSEVPQNLSASRPQDRQFILSSKKLLLSDSGFYLCAWSLAGTSGGEQYFGPGTRLTVT.

The chain carries TRBV28 and TRBJ2-1, with D possibly TRBD1 on 6 matching bases. The CDR3 totals 13 residues. Germline V gene sequence: CDR1 MDHEN, CDR2 SYDVKM. V lost 7 bases and J lost 7, with 14 bases in between. The CDR3 nucleotides read TGTGCCAGCAACCCTCGCGGACAGAATGAGCAGTTCTTC. Residues: CASNPRGQNEQFF.

This clone was found a few times. At one of its ends the junction is not consistent with the germline gene, which may arise from a read error. CDR3 amino acids: CASSEARDF. The CDR3 DNA follows: TGTGCCAGCAGTGAAGCGCGGGACTTC. The V gene is TRBV6-1, the J gene TRBJ2-7; a weak D match, TRBD2 (5 bases). CDR3 length equals 9 residues. Germline CDR1 and CDR2: MNHNS and SASEGT.

The chain is built from TRBV5-1 and TRBJ2-1; TRBD1 matches 7 bases. The junction had 8 bases not matched to a gene; V was cut back by 4 bases and J by 7 bases. The CDR3 covers 14 residues. CDR1 is SGHRS, CDR2 YFSETQ, per germline. The CDR3 reads CASSLGTETNEQFF. In DNA form, the CDR3 reads TGCGCCAGCAGCCTGGGGACAGAAACAAATGAGCAGTTCTTC.

The sample holds one count of this clone. V is TRBV6-1 and J is TRBJ1-5; TRBD1 agrees at 12 bases. The CDR3 runs to 16 residues. CDR1 is MNHNS and CDR2 is SASEGT in the germline V gene. Trimming at V came to 2 bases and at J to 6 bases, leaving 5 bases not matched to a gene. DNA for the CDR3: TGTGCCAGCAGTGAAACCGGGACAGGGGGCTTTCAGCCCCAGCATTTT. Translated: CASSETGTGGFQPQHF.

The chain uses TRBV28 and TRBJ1-1; unclear D gene. The germline gives CDR1 MDHEN, CDR2 SYDVKM. CDR3 length: 15 amino acids. V was clipped by 6 bases and J by 0 bases, with 14 bases between them. The CDR3 sequence is CASSLVHVVNTEAFF. The CDR3 coding sequence is TGTGCCAGCAGCTTAGTTCACGTAGTGAACACTGAAGCTTTCTTT.

The chain joins TRBV1 to TRBJ2-7; the table's D gene call, TRBD2, was not cross checked with the DNA. TRBV1 is a pseudogene locus. The CDR3 is 14 residues long. In DNA, the CDR3 is TGCACCAGCAGCCCCCCGAGGCTAGCCTACGAGCAGTACTTC. Its protein product is CTSSPPRLAYEQYF.

This clone was seen only a few times. The genes are TRBV4-1 and TRBJ2-7, with TRBD2 identical over 8 bases. Trimming removed 2 bases from V and 6 bases from J; junction bases left unmatched: 6. Germline V lookup: CDR1 MGHRA, CDR2 YSYEKL. The CDR3 is 14 amino acids. The CDR3 DNA sequence: TGCGCCAGCAGCCAACCAAGCGGGAGTTCCGAGCAGTACTTC. Its translation: CASSQPSGSSEQYF.

The chain couples TRBV5-1 to TRBJ1-1; 8 nucleotides agree with TRBD1. CDR3 length equals 13 residues. V lost 2 bases, J lost 8 bases, and 5 bases stayed unmatched. Germline assignment: CDR1 SGHRS and CDR2 YFSETQ. CDR3 nucleotides: TGCGCCAGCAGCTTCGGACAGGGCCCCGAAGCTTTCTTT. Its translation is CASSFGQGPEAFF.

This chain links TRBV7-2 with TRBJ2-1, with a possible D match to TRBD2 (6 bases). The V and J ends lost 2 bases and 15 bases respectively, with 17 bases between them. Germline V gene data show CDR1 as SGHTA and CDR2 as FQGNSA. The CDR3 totals 13 residues. The CDR3 sequence: CASSLFGRNDLFF. CDR3 DNA: TGTGCCAGCAGCTTATTTGGGAGGAACGACTTGTTCTTC.